The clone carrying this TCR beta chain was counted at least ten times. RNA served as the template for amplifying TCR beta CDR3 regions. First-round RT-PCR relied on HTBI primers, and a second-round multiplex PCR came next. One entry per CDR3 protein results from TCRdb running MiXCR on the multiplex PCR reads. Of about 740,000 distinct CDR3 sequences detected, 40% appear once; the ten largest clones hold roughly 46%. The entry originates in a study of Graves' ophthalmopathy and Graves' hyperthyroidism. Whole-study context: There was a collection of peripheral blood at initial diagnosis, before any treatment.

CDR3 length: 14 amino acids. Germline CDR1 reads WSHSY; CDR2 reads SAAADI. V dropped 4 bases and J dropped 1; count of bases not matched to a gene: 2. Ophthalmopathy-affected donors exhibited moderate-to-severe activity, CAS ≥3, NOSPECS ≥4, and duration under 3 months. Material for sequencing was peripheral blood. The chain uses TRBV10-2 and TRBJ1-1, with 8 bases that match TRBD1. The receptor was derived from an adult man with Graves' ophthalmopathy. CDR3: CASSVTGGNTEAFF. DNA of the CDR3: TGCGCCAGCAGTGTCACAGGGGGGAACACTGAAGCTTTCTTT.